Each of the 9 T cell receptor beta chains below was sequenced from the same sample in a study of human T cells and chemical hapten exposure. Time point noted: patch test 1, 2 weeks after DPC sensitization. Specified treatment: therapeutic diphenylcyclopropenone sensitization with weekly scalp DPC. MiXCR, run by TCRdb on the RACE reads, gives a single entry per CDR3 protein. The sample holds more than 100,000 distinct CDR3 sequences, approximately 15% seen once. Sequencing used whole blood, obtained in connection with sensitization to the hapten diphenylcyclopropenone (DPC). The receptors shown here come from a young man with alopecia areata. Some clones in this sample may be carry-over from other donors' samples.

The chain links TRBV18 to TRBJ1-6; 7 nucleotides line up with TRBD1. The CDR3 is made up of 16 amino acids. CDR1 KGHSH and CDR2 LQKENI come from the germline V gene. Unmatched junction bases numbered 4, after V lost 5 bases and J lost 0 bases. The CDR3 nucleotides are TGTGCCAGCTCAGGGACAGCTAGCTCCTATAATTCACCCCTCCACTTT. Its protein is CASSGTASSYNSPLHF.

The rearrangement uses TRBV7-3 and TRBJ1-5, with D perhaps TRBD1 (6 bases). Germline CDR1 and CDR2: SGHTA and FQGTGA. V gave up 4 bases and J gave up 6 bases, with 16 bases separating them. CDR3 length equals 15 residues. CDR3 protein: CASSWTVLRGQPQHF. The CDR3 DNA reads as TGTGCCAGCAGCTGGACAGTTTTAAGGGGTCAGCCCCAGCATTTT.

This clonotype was found a few times. The gene calls are TRBV11-2 and TRBJ1-1; D is unclear. Germline V lookup: CDR1 SGHAT, CDR2 FQNNGV. This CDR3 spans 14 amino acids. Trimming left V 4 bases short and J 8 bases short, with 17 bases between. CDR3 region: CASSSILPTSEAFF. Written as DNA, the CDR3 is TGTGCCAGCAGCTCCATTCTTCCGACATCGGAAGCTTTCTTT.

This clonotype appeared a few times. V and J are TRBV5-1 and TRBJ2-3; TRBD2 might be the D (7 bases). Trimming left V 4 bases short and J 4 bases short, with 25 bases between. Germline CDR1 reads SGHRS; CDR2 reads YFSETQ. The CDR3 covers 18 residues. CDR3 protein: CASSPRTGGRLAPDTQYF. The CDR3 region has the DNA TGCGCCAGCAGCCCTCGCACGGGGGGCCGCTTGGCCCCAGATACGCAGTATTTT.

The rearrangement uses TRBV4-2 and TRBJ1-4; 8 bases align to TRBD1. Germline-derived CDR1 and CDR2 are LGHNA and YNFKEQ. Trimming at V came to 3 bases and at J to 8 bases, leaving 8 bases not matched to a gene. The CDR3 runs 15 residues. CDR3 sequence: CASSQQDRGREKLFF. The CDR3 bases are TGTGCCAGCAGCCAGCAAGACAGGGGCAGAGAAAAACTGTTTTTT.

The sample holds a few counts of this clonotype. CDR3 bases: TGCAGTGCCAGCCCCAGGGACGGGTCCTACGAGCAGTACTTC. It yields the protein CSASPRDGSYEQYF. The chain is built from TRBV20-1 and TRBJ2-7; D assignment may be TRBD1 or TRBD2 (5 bases each). V was clipped by 6 bases and J by 1 base, with 16 bases between them. Germline V gene data show CDR1 as DFQATT and CDR2 as SNEGSKA (reference sequence). This CDR3 has 14 amino acids.

J is TRBJ2-5 and V is TRBV7-9; D possibly uses TRBD1 or TRBD2 (5 bases each). The germline V and J ends were trimmed by 8 bases and 0 bases, with 19 bases remaining between them. This CDR3 is 16 amino acids long. The germline V gene has CDR1 SEHNR and CDR2 FQNEAQ (reference sequence). In DNA form, the CDR3 reads TGTGCCAGCCAACCTACGGGGCCAAACTACCAAGAGACCCAGTACTTC. Translated, it gives CASQPTGPNYQETQYF.

The rearrangement joins TRBV4-1 to TRBJ1-2; 10 bases align to TRBD1. Unmatched junction bases numbered 6, after V lost 5 bases and J lost 0 bases. The CDR3 length is 16 residues. CDR1 is MGHRA, CDR2 YSYEKL, per germline. CDR3 sequence reads: CASSARGQGTNYGYTF. The DNA of the CDR3 is TGCGCCAGCAGCGCCCGGGGACAGGGGACTAACTATGGCTACACCTTC.

The gene calls are TRBV28 and TRBJ2-3, with 9 bases identical to TRBD1. Trimming took 10 bases from V and 5 from J; bases not matched to a gene: 13. Germline CDR1 is MDHEN and CDR2 is SYDVKM. The CDR3 runs 15 residues. Here the CDR3 DNA reads TGTGCCACCCACGCCAAGGACAGGGGTTTAGATACGCAGTATTTT. Translated: CATHAKDRGLDTQYF.